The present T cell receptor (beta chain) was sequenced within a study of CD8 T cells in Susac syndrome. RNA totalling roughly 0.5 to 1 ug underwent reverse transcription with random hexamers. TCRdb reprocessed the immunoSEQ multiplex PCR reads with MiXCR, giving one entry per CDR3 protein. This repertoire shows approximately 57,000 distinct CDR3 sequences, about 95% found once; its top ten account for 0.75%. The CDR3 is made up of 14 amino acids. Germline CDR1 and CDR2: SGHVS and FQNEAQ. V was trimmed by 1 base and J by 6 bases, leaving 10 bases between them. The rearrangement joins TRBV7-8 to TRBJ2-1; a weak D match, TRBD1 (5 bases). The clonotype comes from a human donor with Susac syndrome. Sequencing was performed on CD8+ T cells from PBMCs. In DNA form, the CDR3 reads TGTGCCAGCAGCTTAGACAGTACAGGCAATGAGCAGTTCTTC. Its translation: CASSLDSTGNEQFF.